The T cell receptor (beta chain) described here comes from a study of CD4+ T cells in melanoma. The study, taken as a whole, reports: A reported correlation linked neoantigen-specific CD4+ T cells to CD8+, macrophage and B cell function. In melanoma, neoantigen-specific CD4+ T cells reportedly differed in differentiation state.

The method was immunoSEQ multiplex PCR; TCRdb's version includes in-frame clones alone and lacks a portion of them. The sample carries 15,000 to 20,000 clones, 80% to 90% recorded once. V lost 4 bases and J lost 4; bases outside the gene matches: 7. The CDR3 is 14 residues long. Germline assignment: CDR1 SGHNT and CDR2 YYREEE (reference sequence). Points on this clone: Its specificity is not known.

Material for sequencing was cells from a culture (not recorded whether cultured in vitro). The chain recombines TRBV5-4 with TRBJ1-2; 7 bases agree with TRBD1. This receptor was taken from a human donor with melanoma. As DNA, the CDR3 is TGTGCCAGCAGCAGGGGGACAGCCGCCTATGGCTACACCTTC. Protein product: CASSRGTAAYGYTF.